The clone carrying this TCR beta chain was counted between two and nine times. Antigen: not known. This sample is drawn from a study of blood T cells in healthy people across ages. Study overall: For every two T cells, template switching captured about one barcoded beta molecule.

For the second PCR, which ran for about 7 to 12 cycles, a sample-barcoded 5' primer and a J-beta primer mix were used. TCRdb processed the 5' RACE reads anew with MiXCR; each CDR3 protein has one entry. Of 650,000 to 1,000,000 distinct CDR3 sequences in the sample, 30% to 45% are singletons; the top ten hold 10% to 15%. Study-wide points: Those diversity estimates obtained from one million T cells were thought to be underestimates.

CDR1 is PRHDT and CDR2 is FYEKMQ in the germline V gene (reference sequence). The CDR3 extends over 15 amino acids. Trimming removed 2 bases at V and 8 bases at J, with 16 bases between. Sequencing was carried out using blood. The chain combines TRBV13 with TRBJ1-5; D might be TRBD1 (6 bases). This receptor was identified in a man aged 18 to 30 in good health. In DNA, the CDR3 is TGTGCCAGCAGCTTAAGTGAGGGGGGTACGGAGCCCCAGCATTTT. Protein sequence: CASSLSEGGTEPQHF.